Sequencing of this T cell receptor (beta chain) was carried out in a study of blood T cell repertoires in COVID-19. Resolution of symptoms, clearance, or two negative PCRs was present in recovered Cohort 3 donors. Original handling: Scientists estimated how many nucleated cells there were by amplifying reference gene primers. Libraries were prepared by immunoSEQ multiplex PCR; TCRdb keeps only in-frame clonotypes and omits some of them. For V, J and clone size, that table is used; D and trimming come from the DNA. The sample carries roughly 290,000 clones, roughly 90% recorded once. The receptor's source is a woman between 40 and 50 years old who had recovered from COVID-19. Sequencing was done on a sample of PBMCs or T cells enriched from blood (not recorded which).

The CDR3 DNA reads TGTGCCAGCAGCACCTATAACACAGATACGCAGTATTTT. Its protein product is CASSTYNTDTQYF. The chain has TRBV9 and TRBJ2-3; D ambiguous. From germline, CDR1 is SGDLS and CDR2 YYNGEE. This CDR3 comprises 13 residues. V was trimmed by 4 bases and J by 2 bases, leaving 8 bases between them.